These T cell receptor beta chains were read from a single sample in a study of STAT3 mutations in large granular lymphocyte leukemia. Using immunoSEQ multiplex PCR, the repertoire was profiled, and TCRdb retains in-frame clones only, with some absent. The sample holds roughly 31,000 clones, about 83% seen once. The sequencing sample was made of peripheral blood mononuclear cells. The origin of the receptors is a woman in her forties or fifties with T-cell large granular lymphocyte leukemia. Some clones in this sample may be carry-over from other donors' samples. Each CDR3 is given with its conserved first and last residue. D genes are given only for firm matches. Size values are once, few and many counts, or a class for expanded clones, and some rows have none.

V gene: TRBV7-2
clone size: -
J gene: TRBJ2-1
D gene: -
CDR3 protein: CASRGEHNEQFF
CDR3 DNA: TGTGCCAGCAGGGGAGAGCACAATGAGCAGTTCTTC

V gene: TRBV5-4
clone size: -
J gene: TRBJ1-2
D gene: -
CDR3 protein: CASSLAFSGYNYGYTF
CDR3 DNA: TGTGCCAGCAGCTTGGCCTTTTCGGGATATAACTATGGCTACACCTTC

V gene: TRBV9
clone size: -
J gene: TRBJ2-3
D gene: -
CDR3 protein: CASSAGEEGADTQYF
CDR3 DNA: TGTGCCAGCAGCGCGGGGGAGGAGGGGGCAGATACGCAGTATTTT

V gene: TRBV30
clone size: -
J gene: TRBJ2-7
D gene: TRBD2
CDR3 protein: CAWSVLSTSGHYEQYF
CDR3 DNA: TGTGCCTGGAGTGTCCTCTCCACTAGCGGGCACTACGAGCAGTACTTC

V gene: TRBV29-1
clone size: once
J gene: TRBJ1-5
D gene: -
CDR3 protein: CSAAGARGEPQHF
CDR3 DNA: TGCAGCGCCGCCGGGGCCCGAGGGGAGCCCCAGCATTTT

V gene: TRBV27
clone size: -
J gene: TRBJ2-1
D gene: TRBD1
CDR3 protein: CASSPAGTGSYNEQFF
CDR3 DNA: TGTGCCAGCAGTCCAGCCGGGACAGGTTCCTACAATGAGCAGTTCTTC

V gene: TRBV4-1
clone size: few
J gene: TRBJ2-1
D gene: TRBD2
CDR3 protein: CASSPTGTSVHNEQFF
CDR3 DNA: TGCGCCAGCAGCCCAACTGGGACTAGCGTTCACAATGAGCAGTTCTTC

V gene: TRBV28
clone size: -
J gene: TRBJ1-5
D gene: -
CDR3 protein: CASSFDGGQPQHF
CDR3 DNA: TGTGCCAGCAGTTTCGACGGCGGCCAGCCCCAGCATTTT

V gene: TRBV19
clone size: -
J gene: TRBJ2-7
D gene: TRBD2
CDR3 protein: CASSALAGHYEQYF
CDR3 DNA: TGTGCCAGTAGTGCTCTAGCGGGTCACTACGAGCAGTACTTC

V gene: TRBV30
clone size: -
J gene: TRBJ2-3
D gene: TRBD1
CDR3 protein: CAWSRDRGSDTQYF
CDR3 DNA: TGTGCCTGGAGTCGGGACAGGGGTTCGGATACGCAGTATTTT

V gene: TRBV27
clone size: -
J gene: TRBJ2-7
D gene: -
CDR3 protein: CASSLSIVSYEQYF
CDR3 DNA: TGTGCCAGCAGTTTATCAATCGTCTCCTACGAGCAGTACTTC

V gene: TRBV7-7
clone size: -
J gene: TRBJ2-7
D gene: TRBD1
CDR3 protein: CASSPTGSNEQYF
CDR3 DNA: TGTGCTAGCAGCCCGACAGGGTCCAACGAGCAGTACTTC

V gene: TRBV29-1
clone size: -
J gene: TRBJ2-5
D gene: TRBD1
CDR3 protein: CSVTGDRETQYF
CDR3 DNA: TGCAGCGTTACAGGGGATCGGGAGACCCAGTACTTC

V gene: TRBV5-4
clone size: -
J gene: TRBJ1-2
D gene: -
CDR3 protein: CASSLYGGATGYTF
CDR3 DNA: TGTGCCAGCAGCTTGTACGGGGGGGCTACTGGCTACACCTTC

V gene: TRBV5-5
clone size: -
J gene: TRBJ1-1
D gene: -
CDR3 protein: CASSLAWAGGLNTEAFF
CDR3 DNA: TGTGCCAGCAGCTTGGCTTGGGCCGGGGGCCTGAACACTGAAGCTTTCTTT

V gene: TRBV7-9
clone size: medium-sized
J gene: TRBJ1-1
D gene: -
CDR3 protein: CASSSRQARWVMNTEAFF
CDR3 DNA: TGTGCCAGCAGCTCACGCCAGGCCCGCTGGGTGATGAACACTGAAGCTTTCTTT

V gene: TRBV7-9
clone size: -
J gene: TRBJ2-3
D gene: TRBD2
CDR3 protein: CASSLDGRPDTQYF
CDR3 DNA: TGTGCCAGCAGCTTAGACGGGAGGCCAGATACGCAGTATTTT

V gene: TRBV7-3
clone size: -
J gene: TRBJ2-2
D gene: -
CDR3 protein: CASSLNRNTGELFF
CDR3 DNA: TGTGCCAGCAGCTTAAACCGGAACACCGGGGAGCTGTTTTTT

V gene: TRBV7-9
clone size: -
J gene: TRBJ2-7
D gene: -
CDR3 protein: CASSSLGFADRVYEQYF
CDR3 DNA: TGTGCCAGCAGCTCCCTCGGCTTCGCGGACAGAGTTTACGAGCAGTACTTC

V gene: TRBV7-3
clone size: -
J gene: TRBJ2-2
D gene: -
CDR3 protein: CASSLTAVTGELFF
CDR3 DNA: TGTGCCAGCAGCTTAACGGCGGTGACCGGGGAGCTGTTTTTT

V gene: TRBV6-6
clone size: -
J gene: TRBJ2-7
D gene: TRBD2
CDR3 protein: CASSYSQGGAYEQYF
CDR3 DNA: TGTGCCAGCAGTTACTCCCAGGGAGGGGCCTACGAGCAGTACTTC

V gene: TRBV18
clone size: -
J gene: TRBJ2-7
D gene: TRBD1
CDR3 protein: CASSPRPTSPSTAGTGRNEQYF
CDR3 DNA: TGTGCCAGCTCACCTCGGCCAACATCCCCCTCAACAGCTGGGACAGGGAGGAACGAGCAGTACTTC

V gene: TRBV6-5
clone size: -
J gene: TRBJ1-1
D gene: -
CDR3 protein: CASSYPPKAFF
CDR3 DNA: TGTGCCAGCAGTTACCCCCCTAAAGCTTTCTTT

V gene: TRBV5-1
clone size: -
J gene: TRBJ1-5
D gene: -
CDR3 protein: CASSTQGPLSNQPQHF
CDR3 DNA: TGCGCCAGCAGCACACAAGGGCCCCTTAGCAATCAGCCCCAGCATTTT

V gene: TRBV7-9
clone size: few
J gene: TRBJ1-2
D gene: -
CDR3 protein: CASSRGTDGYTF
CDR3 DNA: TGTGCCAGCAGCCGTGGAACGGATGGCTACACCTTC

V gene: TRBV7-9
clone size: -
J gene: TRBJ1-5
D gene: TRBD1
CDR3 protein: CASSLEGGDQPQHF
CDR3 DNA: TGTGCCAGCAGCTTAGAAGGGGGCGACCAGCCCCAGCATTTT

V gene: TRBV11-2
clone size: few
J gene: TRBJ2-3
D gene: TRBD2
CDR3 protein: CASSLGLLAGVGTDTQYF
CDR3 DNA: TGTGCCAGCAGCTTAGGCCTGTTAGCGGGAGTGGGCACAGATACGCAGTATTTT

V gene: TRBV11-2
clone size: -
J gene: TRBJ2-7
D gene: -
CDR3 protein: CASSPPGGSHEQYF
CDR3 DNA: TGTGCCAGCAGCCCCCCTGGAGGGAGCCACGAGCAGTACTTC

V gene: TRBV7-9
clone size: -
J gene: TRBJ2-1
D gene: -
CDR3 protein: CASSLISNEQFF
CDR3 DNA: TGTGCCAGCAGCTTGATTAGCAATGAGCAGTTCTTC

V gene: TRBV4-1
clone size: -
J gene: TRBJ1-1
D gene: -
CDR3 protein: CASSHPWGYNTEAFF
CDR3 DNA: TGCGCCAGCAGCCACCCCTGGGGATACAACACTGAAGCTTTCTTT

V gene: TRBV30
clone size: -
J gene: TRBJ1-1
D gene: -
CDR3 protein: CAWRRLGGATEAFF
CDR3 DNA: TGTGCCTGGAGGCGATTAGGCGGGGCCACTGAAGCTTTCTTT

V gene: TRBV18
clone size: -
J gene: TRBJ2-1
D gene: -
CDR3 protein: CASSPRAAYNEQFF
CDR3 DNA: TGTGCCAGCTCACCTCGAGCGGCTTACAATGAGCAGTTCTTC

V gene: TRBV2
clone size: -
J gene: TRBJ2-7
D gene: -
CDR3 protein: CASSEFSWDTWFYEQYF
CDR3 DNA: TGTGCCAGCAGTGAATTCTCATGGGACACCTGGTTCTACGAGCAGTACTTC

V gene: TRBV9
clone size: -
J gene: TRBJ2-7
D gene: TRBD2
CDR3 protein: CASSVGGRVYEQYF
CDR3 DNA: TGTGCCAGCAGCGTAGGCGGGAGAGTCTACGAGCAGTACTTC

V gene: TRBV25-1
clone size: -
J gene: TRBJ2-1
D gene: -
CDR3 protein: CASSEWGLLGSYNEQFF
CDR3 DNA: TGTGCCAGCAGTGAATGGGGTCTCCTAGGCTCCTACAATGAGCAGTTCTTC

V gene: TRBV7-9
clone size: -
J gene: TRBJ1-5
D gene: -
CDR3 protein: CASSRDTGMNQPQHF
CDR3 DNA: TGTGCCAGCAGCCGGGACACCGGAATGAATCAGCCCCAGCATTTT

V gene: TRBV7-9
clone size: -
J gene: TRBJ2-1
D gene: -
CDR3 protein: CASSRRSYDEQFF
CDR3 DNA: TGTGCCAGCAGTAGGAGAAGTTATGATGAGCAGTTCTTC

V gene: TRBV19
clone size: few
J gene: TRBJ1-2
D gene: TRBD1
CDR3 protein: CASSPGTGVSNGYTF
CDR3 DNA: TGTGCCAGTAGTCCTGGGACAGGGGTATCAAATGGCTACACCTTC

V gene: TRBV7-8
clone size: -
J gene: TRBJ2-4
D gene: TRBD1
CDR3 protein: CASSLQQGASKNIQYF
CDR3 DNA: TGTGCCAGCAGCTTACAACAGGGGGCTTCCAAAAACATTCAGTACTTC

V gene: TRBV12-5
clone size: -
J gene: TRBJ1-2
D gene: -
CDR3 protein: CASGPGTVYGYTF
CDR3 DNA: TGTGCTAGTGGACCCGGGACGGTCTATGGCTACACCTTC

V gene: TRBV19
clone size: few
J gene: TRBJ2-5
D gene: -
CDR3 protein: CASSLTATQETQYF
CDR3 DNA: TGTGCCAGTAGCTTGACCGCTACCCAAGAGACCCAGTACTTC

V gene: TRBV13
clone size: -
J gene: TRBJ2-7
D gene: -
CDR3 protein: CASSLTGRSNEQYF
CDR3 DNA: TGTGCCAGCAGCTTGACCGGGCGCTCCAACGAGCAGTACTTC

V gene: TRBV19
clone size: -
J gene: TRBJ1-2
D gene: -
CDR3 protein: CASSIDGVRYGYTF
CDR3 DNA: TGTGCCAGTAGTATAGATGGAGTTCGGTATGGCTACACCTTC

V gene: TRBV10-3
clone size: -
J gene: TRBJ2-7
D gene: -
CDR3 protein: CAISENLHEQYF
CDR3 DNA: TGTGCCATCAGTGAAAACCTCCACGAGCAGTACTTC

V gene: TRBV6-5
clone size: few
J gene: TRBJ1-2
D gene: TRBD1
CDR3 protein: CASSVQGGSSGYTF
CDR3 DNA: TGTGCCAGCAGTGTACAGGGGGGATCGAGCGGCTACACCTTC

V gene: TRBV5-4
clone size: few
J gene: TRBJ2-1
D gene: TRBD2
CDR3 protein: CASSAASGTYNEQFF
CDR3 DNA: TGTGCCAGCAGCGCAGCTAGCGGCACCTACAATGAGCAGTTCTTC

V gene: TRBV25-1
clone size: -
J gene: TRBJ2-1
D gene: TRBD2
CDR3 protein: CASSGGLGDNEQFF
CDR3 DNA: TGTGCCAGCAGTGGGGGACTAGGGGACAATGAGCAGTTCTTC